The 14 T cell receptor beta chains below come from one sample, sequenced in a study of cytomegalovirus exposure and HLA in healthy donors. It was with 60 Vbeta and 13 Jbeta primers that the PCR ran. The assay was immunoSEQ multiplex PCR, and TCRdb's table has in-frame clones only and misses some. The table records around 76,000 clones, more than 65% of them present only once. Sequencing was carried out using PBMCs. The receptor set was obtained from a woman between 40 and 50 years old in good health and CMV-seropositive.

The chain is built from TRBV7-2 and TRBJ2-7, with TRBD1 matching over 10 bases. The ends lost 5 bases at V and 6 bases at J; junction bases unmatched: 13. CDR3 length: 16 residues. Germline values: CDR1 SGHTA, CDR2 FQGNSA. The CDR3 loop reads CASSPTLDRGPFEQYF. CDR3 coding DNA: TGTGCCAGCAGCCCAACCCTCGACAGGGGGCCTTTCGAGCAGTACTTC.

This clone was counted only a few times. V gene TRBV7-9 combines with J gene TRBJ1-3; 10 bases are a match to TRBD1. Losses at the gene ends were 5 bases for V and 8 bases for J; bases not matched to a gene: 9. CDR3 length: 15 residues. Germline V gives CDR1 SEHNR, CDR2 FQNEAQ (reference sequence). The CDR3 region has the DNA TGTGCCAGCAGCGTCGGGACAGGGGAGGTGGACACCATATATTTT. Amino acids: CASSVGTGEVDTIYF.

The V gene is TRBV7-2, the J gene TRBJ2-1, with D possibly being TRBD1 (6 bases). Trimming removed 1 base from V and 7 bases from J, with 11 bases in between. The CDR3 extends over 14 amino acids. In germline, CDR1 is SGHTA, CDR2 FQGNSA. CDR3 region: CASSLGQGWNEQFF. The CDR3, as DNA: TGTGCCAGCAGCTTAGGGCAGGGGTGGAATGAGCAGTTCTTC.

This clone has ten or more counts. The V gene is TRBV18, the J gene TRBJ1-4; D is uncertain. V was pared by 2 bases and J by 5 bases, with 15 bases between. CDR1 KGHSH and CDR2 LQKENI come from the germline V gene. The CDR3 spans 16 residues. The CDR3 DNA reads TGTGCCAGCTCACCATCTAATCCAGGAGGAAATGAAAAACTGTTTTTT. Its translation: CASSPSNPGGNEKLFF.

The J gene is TRBJ1-4, the V gene TRBV9; 9 bases agree with TRBD1. CDR3 length equals 19 residues. The ends lost 4 bases at V and 4 bases at J; junction bases unmatched: 17. Germline CDR1 and CDR2: SGDLS and YYNGEE. The DNA of the CDR3 is TGTGCCAGCAGCCAACTAGTACAGGGGGCGCCCGGATATAATGAAAAACTGTTTTTT. Amino acids: CASSQLVQGAPGYNEKLFF.

The rearrangement joins TRBV28 to TRBJ1-1; possibly TRBD1 for D (6 bases). V was trimmed by 2 bases and J by 5 bases, leaving 21 bases between them. Per germline, CDR1 MDHEN and CDR2 SYDVKM. The CDR3 runs 17 residues. The DNA for the CDR3 is TGTGCCAGCAGTTTAACAGGGCAGGGAAGAACGGGGACTGAAGCTTTCTTT. This translates into CASSLTGQGRTGTEAFF.

V usage is TRBV5-5 and J usage is TRBJ1-1, with a tentative D call TRBD1 (6 bases). V was pared by 4 bases and J by 1 base, with 8 bases between. This CDR3 has 13 amino acids. In germline, CDR1 is SGHKS, CDR2 YYEKEE (reference sequence). For the CDR3, the DNA is TGTGCCAGCAGCGCCAGGGGGAACACTGAAGCTTTCTTT. Its protein product is CASSARGNTEAFF.

The CDR3 reads CASGLSLHRGETQYF. The CDR3 bases are TGTGCTAGTGGTTTGAGCCTACACCGGGGAGAGACCCAGTACTTC. V and J are TRBV12-5 and TRBJ2-5; tentatively, D is TRBD2 (5 bases). Germline loops: CDR1 LGHNT, CDR2 FRNRAP. The CDR3 spans 15 residues. The V and J ends lost 2 bases and 4 bases respectively, with 14 bases between them.

The chain combines TRBV15 with TRBJ1-3, with 7 nucleotides matching TRBD1. V lost 2 bases to trimming and J lost 14 bases; unmatched junction nucleotides: 9. Germline CDR1 LNHNV, CDR2 YYDKDF (reference sequence). The CDR3 has 13 residues. CDR3 coding DNA: TGTGCCACCAGCAGATACTTAGGACAGGATTTATATTTT. Its translation is CATSRYLGQDLYF. Variable domain in full (rest from reference TRBV15 and TRBJ1-3): DAMVIQNPRYQVTQFGKPVTLSCSQTLNHNVMYWYQQKSSQAPKLLFHYYDKDFNNEADTPDNFQSRRPNTSFCFLDIRSPGLGDTAMYLCATSRYLGQDLYFGEGSWLTVV.

The chain employs TRBV9 and TRBJ1-5; TRBD1 agrees at 10 bases. The CDR3 length is 15 residues. V gave up 4 bases and J gave up 6 bases; unmatched junction bases: 7. From germline, CDR1 is SGDLS and CDR2 YYNGEE. The CDR3 is CASSSGQGEGQPQHF. CDR3 nucleotides: TGTGCCAGCAGCTCAGGACAGGGGGAGGGTCAGCCCCAGCATTTT.

The gene calls are TRBV5-4 and TRBJ2-7; a weak D match, TRBD2 (6 bases). Germline V gene lookup returns CDR1 SGHNT and CDR2 YYREEE (reference sequence). With 0 bases removed from V and 6 bases from J, the gap between germline ends came to 16 bases. The CDR3 runs to 15 residues. CDR3 nucleotide sequence: TGTGCCAGCAGCTTGGCTGGTGGGAGGTACGGCGAGCAGTACTTC. Translated: CASSLAGGRYGEQYF.

The rearrangement joins TRBV4-3 to TRBJ2-3, with 12 bases aligning to TRBD2. The germline gives CDR1 LGHNA, CDR2 YSLEER. V shed 2 bases and J 5 bases; nucleotides not matched to a gene: 5. The CDR3 is 16 residues long. The CDR3 DNA follows: TGCGCCAGCAGCCAACTTACGGGACTAGCGGGAGATACGCAGTATTTT. It translates to CASSQLTGLAGDTQYF.

In its sample, this clone was seen a few times. The chain combines TRBV6-4 with TRBJ1-1; D not certain. CDR3 size: 13 residues. V dropped 3 bases and J dropped 0 bases, with 5 bases sitting between them. Germline assignment: CDR1 MRHNA and CDR2 SNTAGT. The CDR3 bases are TGTGCCAGCAGTGAAACGGTGAACACTGAAGCTTTCTTT. It codes for CASSETVNTEAFF.

This clone was recorded a few times. The chain recombines TRBV27 with TRBJ2-7, with 8 bases fitting TRBD1. From germline, CDR1 is MNHEY and CDR2 SMNVEV (reference sequence). The CDR3 length is 14 residues. V was pared by 6 bases and J by 2 bases, with 6 bases of the junction left unmatched. CDR3 region: CASSLGTGAYEQYF. The CDR3 region has the DNA TGTGCCAGCAGCCTAGGGACAGGTGCCTACGAGCAGTACTTC.